Presented here are 12 T cell receptor beta chains from one specimen sequenced in a study of blood T cell repertoires in COVID-19. Sequencing used immunoSEQ multiplex PCR; TCRdb keeps in-frame clones, though not all of them. The sample holds tens of thousands of clones, about 85% seen once. The sample was peripheral blood. The receptors were gathered from a human donor in a cohort sampled during active COVID-19.

The chain links TRBV25-1 to TRBJ1-4; 8 bases fit TRBD1. Germline trimming cut 6 bases from V and 7 bases from J; bases unmatched to any gene: 4. The CDR3 is 13 residues long. Germline V gene data show CDR1 as MGHDK and CDR2 as SYGVNS. This chain's CDR3 is CASRTGDGEKLFF. DNA for the CDR3: TGTGCCAGCAGGACAGGGGATGGTGAAAAACTGTTTTTT. Filled out from reference TRBV25-1 and TRBJ1-4, the complete variable domain reads EADIYQTPRYLVIGTGKKITLECSQTMGHDKMYWYQQDPGMELHLIHYSYGVNSTEKGDLSSESTVSRIRTEHFPLTLESARPSHTSQYLCASRTGDGEKLFFGSGTQLSVL.

J is TRBJ2-1 and V is TRBV10-2, with TRBD2 identical over 7 bases. The length of the CDR3 is 12 residues. CDR1 and CDR2 from the germline V gene are WSHSY and SAAADI. Trimming cost V 5 bases and J 9 bases; bases outside gene matches: 4. The CDR3 sequence is CASSRLASEQFF. The CDR3 bases are TGCGCCAGCAGTAGACTAGCAAGTGAGCAGTTCTTC.

The V and J genes are TRBV6-5 and TRBJ1-4, with D tentatively TRBD1 (5 bases). Per the germline V gene, CDR1 is MNHEY and CDR2 is SVGAGI. The CDR3 sequence is 15 residues long. V lost 6 bases, J lost 5 bases, and 16 bases lay in between. CDR3 protein: CASSRLDTKNEKLFF. The CDR3 nucleotides read TGTGCCAGCAGCCGATTGGACACTAAAAATGAAAAACTGTTTTTT.

This clone was picked up a small number of times. V gene TRBV27 combines with J gene TRBJ1-1; 8 bases match TRBD1. Germline CDR1 reads MNHEY; CDR2 reads SMNVEV (reference sequence). Trimming at V came to 4 bases and at J to 6 bases, leaving 7 bases not matched to a gene. The CDR3 loop spans 14 amino acids. The CDR3 loop reads CASSSDRVSAEAFF. CDR3 coding DNA: TGTGCCAGCAGTTCGGACAGGGTGTCGGCTGAAGCTTTCTTT.

The rearrangement uses TRBV7-9 and TRBJ1-1; 12 bases fit TRBD1. Germline CDR1 and CDR2: SEHNR and FQNEAQ (reference sequence). V was clipped by 1 base and J by 10 bases; unmatched bases: 4. This CDR3 region has 14 residues. The CDR3 sequence is CASSLGGQGARAFF. CDR3 nucleotides: TGTGCCAGCAGCTTAGGGGGACAGGGGGCGAGAGCTTTCTTT.

The rearrangement links TRBV18 to TRBJ1-2; D possibly corresponds to TRBD1 (6 bases). The CDR3 has 14 amino acids. V was pared by 0 bases and J by 4 bases, with 9 bases between. Germline V gene sequence: CDR1 KGHSH, CDR2 LQKENI. The CDR3 region is CASSPPDSPYGYTF. DNA of the CDR3: TGTGCCAGCTCACCACCGGACAGCCCCTATGGCTACACCTTC.

The J gene is TRBJ1-4, the V gene TRBV7-8, with TRBD1 matching 9 bases. Trimming cost V 1 base and J 5 bases; bases outside gene matches: 2. CDR1 is SGHVS and CDR2 is FQNEAQ in the germline V gene. This CDR3 region has 15 residues. DNA of the CDR3: TGTGCCAGCAGCTTAGTCGGACAGGGGAATGAAAAACTGTTTTTT. This translates into CASSLVGQGNEKLFF.

This rearrangement joins TRBV5-5 to TRBJ1-2, with D perhaps TRBD1 (5 bases). V shed 0 bases and J shed 2 bases, with 8 bases lying between them. CDR3 length: 14 residues. Germline assignment: CDR1 SGHKS and CDR2 YYEKEE (reference sequence). This chain's CDR3 is CASSLGRGNYGYTF. The CDR3 DNA is TGTGCCAGCAGCTTGGGAAGGGGAAACTATGGCTACACCTTC.

This clone occurred once. The chain is built from TRBV29-1 and TRBJ1-1; 8 nucleotides agree with TRBD1. In germline, CDR1 is SQVTM, CDR2 ANQGSEA. Trimming cost V 7 bases and J 1 base; bases outside gene matches: 14. The CDR3 loop spans 16 amino acids. The CDR3 coding sequence is TGCAGCGCCAAACCCAACGCGGACAGGGAGAACACTGAAGCTTTCTTT. This codes for CSAKPNADRENTEAFF. The full variable domain, in which reference TRBV29-1 and TRBJ1-1 provide the parts outside the CDR3, is SAVISQKPSRDICQRGTSLTIQCQVDSQVTMMFWYRQQPGQSLTLIATANQGSEATYESGFVIDKFPISRPNLTFSTLTVSNMSPEDSSIYLCSAKPNADRENTEAFFGQGTRLTVV.

A few counts support this clone. The chain has TRBV10-3 and TRBJ1-6, with D perhaps matching TRBD1 (5 bases). V was pared by 11 bases and J by 10 bases, with 15 bases between. The CDR3 sequence is 12 residues long. Per germline, CDR1 ENHRY and CDR2 SYGVKD. CDR3 amino acids: CAARGGVSPLHF. The CDR3 DNA reads as TGTGCCGCCCGAGGAGGGGTATCACCCCTCCACTTT.

V usage is TRBV19 and J usage is TRBJ1-2, with a possible D match to TRBD1 (5 bases). The germline gives CDR1 LNHDA, CDR2 SQIVND (reference sequence). This CDR3 is built from 12 residues. The V end was cut by 7 bases, the J end by 7 bases, with 13 bases between. The CDR3 nucleotides read TGTGCCAGTACCGACTGGGGGGGTGGCTACACCTTC. Translated, it gives CASTDWGGGYTF.

This chain connects TRBV7-9 to TRBJ1-4; TRBD1 agrees at 8 bases. Trimming cost V 5 bases and J 7 bases; bases outside gene matches: 6. Germline V CDR1 and CDR2: SEHNR, FQNEAQ (reference sequence). The CDR3 contains 14 residues. The CDR3 nucleotides are TGTGCCAGCAGCCCCCCCACAGGGGGTGAAAAACTGTTTTTT. The encoded protein is CASSPPTGGEKLFF.